The rows below give T cell receptor beta chains drawn from one sample of a study of T cells in Graves' hyperthyroidism and ophthalmopathy. TCRdb fed the multiplex PCR reads into MiXCR, producing one record per CDR3 protein. The repertoire holds 270,000 or so distinct CDR3 sequences, with under 30% as singletons. The sample comprised blood. The origin of the receptors is a middle-aged man with Graves' hyperthyroidism that later progressed to Graves' ophthalmopathy. CDR3s include the opening cysteine and the closing phenylalanine or tryptophan. Size is stated for part of the rows, as once, few or many counts, or as a class when the clone is expanded.

abundance	v_gene	j_gene	CDR3aa
NA	TRBV2	TRBJ1-1	CASSEGPGQGIFTEAFF
many	TRBV18	TRBJ2-5	CASSRRGQGAGETQYF
many	TRBV12-3/TRBV12-4	TRBJ2-7	CASSLAGGPYEQYF
few	TRBV6-2/TRBV6-3	TRBJ2-7	CASSMNRGYEQYF
many	TRBV29-1	TRBJ1-2	CSVDIAGATNYGYTF
NA	TRBV28	TRBJ1-1	CASSSNSHTEAFF
many	TRBV18	TRBJ2-2	CASLYTGELFF
few	TRBV12-3/TRBV12-4	TRBJ1-1	CASRLGTGGTEAFF
many	TRBV20-1	TRBJ1-2	CSAEPGHYKNYGYTF
many	TRBV7-3	TRBJ2-2	CASTLAGDVICTGELFF
NA	TRBV28	TRBJ1-1	CASSFYSPNTEAFF
many	TRBV19	TRBJ2-7	CASKRSGDSYEQYF
few	TRBV19	TRBJ1-3	CASRPTGGNSGNTIYF
NA	TRBV7-6	TRBJ2-7	CASSGRGIGEQYF
once	TRBV9	TRBJ1-6	CASSAGQGIKNSPLHF
NA	TRBV24-1	TRBJ1-2	CATSAPGGYTF
many	TRBV27	TRBJ1-5	CASSRTGAINQPQHF
many	TRBV28	TRBJ2-7	CATLTAGYEQYF
NA	TRBV6-2/TRBV6-3	TRBJ1-5	CASSPGTVKNQPQHF
few	TRBV7-2	TRBJ1-1	CASSLEDRATEAFF
many	TRBV10-3	TRBJ2-7	CAIRGSGPYEQYF
many	TRBV24-1	TRBJ2-5	CATSDPQGAGETQYF
NA	TRBV6-2/TRBV6-3	TRBJ1-2	CASSYRRESDGYTF
NA	TRBV6-5	TRBJ2-6	CASSYEDGSSGANVLTF
many	TRBV6-1	TRBJ1-3	CASSPTGNSRNTIYF
few	TRBV6-2/TRBV6-3	TRBJ1-5	CASSYDGGRNQPQHF
many	TRBV7-3	TRBJ2-2	CASSSPDANTGELFF
many	TRBV20-1	TRBJ2-7	CSARDGARDEQYF
once	TRBV12-3/TRBV12-4	TRBJ1-1	CASSFLIGQGNTEAFF
many	TRBV14	TRBJ2-2	CASSQYSTGELFF
NA	TRBV10-2	TRBJ1-1	CASSESNTEAFF
many	TRBV4-1	TRBJ1-1	CASSHYVSVNTEAFF
many	TRBV27	TRBJ2-2	CASSFHAGELFF
many	TRBV12-3/TRBV12-4	TRBJ2-7	CASSFRGYYEQYF
NA	TRBV6-2/TRBV6-3	TRBJ2-7	CASSYSRTVLSYEQYF
many	TRBV6-5	TRBJ2-5	CASSYLSSMPKEETQYF
many	TRBV14	TRBJ1-6	CASSTRGRGPPLHF
NA	TRBV20-1	TRBJ1-2	CSARLAGVGHLYGYTF
once	TRBV12-3/TRBV12-4	TRBJ1-1	CASSQGFWAFF
many	TRBV5-1	TRBJ2-5	CASSTIGTKETQYF
many	TRBV20-1	TRBJ1-3	CSARAHSGNTIYF
many	TRBV15	TRBJ2-5	CATSRGNRLIQETQYF
NA	TRBV30	TRBJ1-1	CAWKKRDTEAFF
few	TRBV18	TRBJ2-2	CASSPTSGIIVAGELFF
NA	TRBV9	TRBJ1-3	CASSQGLGNTIYF
many	TRBV6-5	TRBJ1-5	CASSLGGRQPQHF
many	TRBV12-3/TRBV12-4	TRBJ2-6	CASSLKSGANVLTF
many	TRBV24-1	TRBJ1-5	CATSDYRSNQPQHF
many	TRBV7-8	TRBJ2-7	CASSLLRATMVYEQYF
NA	TRBV6-2/TRBV6-3	TRBJ2-5	CASTQVRDYPVETQYF
many	TRBV28	TRBJ1-3	CASSLRSGNTIYF
NA	TRBV20-1	TRBJ2-7	CSARDGAGDEQYF
NA	TRBV20-1	TRBJ1-5	CSARDLRGGNQPQHF
NA	TRBV12-3/TRBV12-4	TRBJ2-7	CASSPTGGAYEQYF
many	TRBV12-3/TRBV12-4	TRBJ1-5	CASSLAGGGQPQHF
many	TRBV6-1	TRBJ2-7	CASSEVGLVLISYEQYF
many	TRBV29-1	TRBJ1-2	CSVVDRGTNYGYTF